The 16 T cell receptor beta chains below all came from one sample that was sequenced in a study of shared clonotypes between healthy human individuals. Using immunoSEQ multiplex PCR, the repertoire was profiled, and TCRdb retains in-frame clones only, with some absent. This table has around 610,000 clones, 95% to 96% appearing once. CD8 cells classed as naive were CD45RO-negative and positively selected for CCR7, excluding terminally differentiated effector memory CD45RA+ cells. Source material: naive CD8+ T cells sorted from blood. These receptors were taken from a woman aged 25 to 39 in good health.

The chain is built from TRBV5-1 and TRBJ2-7, with D perhaps matching TRBD2 (6 bases). CDR3 length: 12 amino acids. Trimming took 1 base from V and 6 from J, leaving 8 bases between them. The germline CDR1 and CDR2 sequences are SGHRS and YFSETQ. As DNA, the CDR3 is TGCGCCAGCAGCTTGACTAGCTCCGAGCAGTACTTC. Protein product: CASSLTSSEQYF.

The chain employs TRBV27 and TRBJ2-5; no definite D call. Trimming removed 2 bases from V and 4 bases from J, with 11 bases in between. Germline V lookup: CDR1 MNHEY, CDR2 SMNVEV (reference sequence). The CDR3 extends over 14 amino acids. The CDR3 spells CASSLGPTRETQYF. DNA for the CDR3: TGTGCCAGCAGTTTAGGGCCCACCAGAGAGACCCAGTACTTC.

V is TRBV6-5 and J is TRBJ1-6; no clear D gene. Germline lookup yields CDR1 MNHEY and CDR2 SVGAGI. The CDR3 length is 13 residues. V lost 6 bases and J 5 bases, leaving 8 bases between the germline ends. CDR3 sequence reads: CASRVWDNSPLHF. DNA for the CDR3: TGTGCCAGCAGAGTATGGGATAATTCACCCCTCCACTTT.

CDR3 sequence reads: CSVENRLAGTYEQYF. The DNA of the CDR3 is TGCAGCGTAGAAAATCGACTAGCGGGTACCTACGAGCAGTACTTC. This chain uses TRBV29-1 with TRBJ2-7, with 10 bases fitting TRBD2. V gave up 6 bases and J gave up 2 bases; unmatched junction bases: 10. CDR3 length: 15 amino acids. Germline values: CDR1 SQVTM, CDR2 ANQGSEA.

The chain combines TRBV9 with TRBJ2-7; unclear D gene. V was clipped by 0 bases and J by 3 bases, with 13 bases between them. Germline loops: CDR1 SGDLS, CDR2 YYNGEE. CDR3 length: 15 residues. The CDR3 region is CASSVGLNQVYEQYF. The CDR3, as DNA: TGTGCCAGCAGCGTAGGGTTGAACCAAGTCTACGAGCAGTACTTC.

V is TRBV5-1 and J is TRBJ1-3; D is perhaps TRBD1 (6 bases). The CDR3 is 16 amino acids. Germline V CDR1 and CDR2: SGHRS, YFSETQ. The V and J ends lost 4 bases and 6 bases respectively, with 20 bases between them. DNA of the CDR3: TGCGCCAGCAGCGGAAACTCCCCAGGGGCGGAAAACACCATATATTTT. Residues: CASSGNSPGAENTIYF.

This chain connects TRBV5-1 to TRBJ2-5; 7 nucleotides match TRBD2. The ends lost 3 bases at V and 4 bases at J; junction bases unmatched: 6. The CDR3 has 14 residues. Germline V lookup: CDR1 SGHRS, CDR2 YFSETQ. For the CDR3, the DNA is TGCGCCAGCAGCTACAGGACTAGAGGAGAGACCCAGTACTTC. The encoded protein is CASSYRTRGETQYF.

The V gene is TRBV28, the J gene TRBJ1-5; 8 bases are a match to TRBD1. Germline CDR1 is MDHEN and CDR2 is SYDVKM. The CDR3 contains 14 residues. Unmatched junction bases numbered 6, after V lost 5 bases and J lost 6 bases. For the CDR3, the DNA is TGTGCCAGCAGTCTGGCAGGGGGCCGTCAGCCCCAGCATTTT. It specifies CASSLAGGRQPQHF. The variable domain in full, completed from reference TRBV28 and TRBJ1-5, reads DVKVTQSSRYLVKRTGEKVFLECVQDMDHENMFWYRQDPGLGLRLIYFSYDVKMKEKGDIPEGYSVSREKKERFSLILESASTNQTSMYLCASSLAGGRQPQHFGDGTRLSIL.

The gene calls are TRBV11-1 and TRBJ2-5; D unresolved. The V end lost 3 bases, the J end lost 1 base, and 0 bases lay between the germline ends. The length of the CDR3 is 11 residues. CDR1 is SGHAT, CDR2 FQDESV, per germline (reference sequence). This CDR3 reads CASSFQETQYF. CDR3 nucleotides: TGTGCCAGCAGCTTCCAAGAGACCCAGTACTTC.

This clone was seen only once. The CDR3 DNA sequence: TGTGCCAGCAGTTTACGAGGACGGGCAACTAATGAAAAACTGTTTTTT. Its translation: CASSLRGRATNEKLFF. V gene TRBV28 combines with J gene TRBJ1-4; no reliable D call. The V gene's germline CDR1 is MDHEN and CDR2 SYDVKM. The CDR3 extends over 16 amino acids. The germline V and J ends were trimmed by 2 bases and 0 bases, with 10 bases remaining between them.

This rearrangement joins TRBV6-5 to TRBJ2-7, with 7 bases identical to TRBD2. Germline V gene lookup returns CDR1 MNHEY and CDR2 SVGAGI. With 0 bases clipped from V and 7 bases from J, the junction kept 9 bases outside the gene matches. The CDR3 has 15 amino acids. CDR3 DNA: TGTGCCAGCAGTTACTCAGGCGGGGAGGGAAGTGAGCAGTACTTC. As protein: CASSYSGGEGSEQYF.

The chain couples TRBV5-1 to TRBJ2-7; 11 positions match TRBD2. The V gene's germline CDR1 is SGHRS and CDR2 YFSETQ. This CDR3 spans 14 amino acids. V lost 3 bases and J lost 3; bases outside the gene matches: 2. The CDR3 DNA is TGCGCCAGCAGCTCCGGGACTAGCGGCTACGAGCAGTACTTC. Its protein product is CASSSGTSGYEQYF.

As regards this clone: Other nucleotide sequences in the sample specify the same CDR3. The V gene is TRBV5-6, the J gene TRBJ2-7; no definite D call. V shed 1 base and J shed 5 bases, with 4 bases lying between them. CDR1 SGHDT and CDR2 YYEEEE come from the germline V gene. CDR3 length equals 11 residues. CDR3 DNA: TGTGCCAGCAGCTTGTCCGACGAGCAGTACTTC. It codes for CASSLSDEQYF.

The V and J genes are TRBV5-6 and TRBJ2-1; 9 positions match TRBD2. The length of the CDR3 is 12 residues. Per the germline V gene, CDR1 is SGHDT and CDR2 is YYEEEE. Unmatched junction bases numbered 5, after V lost 4 bases and J lost 12 bases. CDR3 protein: CASSGAGGRQFF. The CDR3 DNA reads as TGTGCCAGCAGCGGAGCGGGAGGACGGCAGTTCTTC.

The chain combines TRBV27 with TRBJ2-1, with TRBD2 identical over 9 bases. Trimming took 6 bases from V and 8 from J; bases not matched to a gene: 5. Germline V gives CDR1 MNHEY, CDR2 SMNVEV (reference sequence). The CDR3 extends over 13 amino acids. The CDR3 DNA sequence: TGTGCCAGCAGGGTAGCGGGAGACCATGAGCAGTTCTTC. Encoded protein: CASRVAGDHEQFF.

This sequence joins TRBV11-1 and TRBJ1-1, with D uncertain. This CDR3 is 14 amino acids long. With 8 bases removed from V and 1 base from J, the gap between germline ends came to 14 bases. The V gene's germline CDR1 is SGHAT and CDR2 FQDESV (reference sequence). The CDR3 nucleotides read TGTGCCAGCTGCCCGGGAGGAGGGAACACTGAAGCTTTCTTT. The encoded protein is CASCPGGGNTEAFF.